A single sample gave rise to the 26 T cell receptor beta chains below, sequenced in a study of identical twins. TCRdb analysed the 5' RACE reads with MiXCR anew, one entry per CDR3 protein. The sample records about 1.7 million distinct CDR3 sequences, about 32% being singletons. The material sequenced was cord blood. The receptors derive from a newborn girl in good health.

This clonotype was counted at least ten times. This chain links TRBV4-1 with TRBJ2-4; perhaps TRBD1 as D (6 bases). The germline V gene encodes CDR1 MGHRA and CDR2 YSYEKL. The CDR3 contains 15 residues. Deletions cut 3 bases from V and 1 base from J, with 10 bases between. CDR3 nucleotides: TGCGCCAGCAGCCACATCGGACAGGCCAAAAACATTCAGTACTTC. This encodes CASSHIGQAKNIQYF.

This clonotype was observed a handful of times. The chain employs TRBV2 and TRBJ2-7, with D possibly matching TRBD1 (6 bases). The CDR3 covers 13 residues. Germline loops: CDR1 SNHLY, CDR2 FYNNEI. Trimming took 7 bases from V and 3 from J, leaving 13 bases between them. CDR3 in amino acids: CASTWDIRYEQYF. The CDR3 coding sequence is TGTGCCAGCACTTGGGACATTCGCTACGAGCAGTACTTC.

This chain uses TRBV7-9 with TRBJ2-1; D not resolved. The CDR3 has 15 amino acids. Trimming pared 5 bases from V and 0 bases from J, leaving 11 bases between. Germline lookup yields CDR1 SEHNR and CDR2 FQNEAQ (reference sequence). CDR3 sequence reads: CASSARASSYNEQFF. The CDR3 bases are TGTGCCAGCAGCGCCCGGGCCAGCTCCTACAATGAGCAGTTCTTC.

V is TRBV4-2 and J is TRBJ1-2; no reliable D call. Germline CDR1 is LGHNA and CDR2 is YNFKEQ. The CDR3 extends over 16 amino acids. The V and J ends lost 0 bases and 0 bases respectively, with 11 bases between them. The CDR3 DNA is TGTGCCAGCAGCCAAGAGGTCTGGGTTTCTAACTATGGCTACACCTTC. It is translated as CASSQEVWVSNYGYTF.

The rearrangement uses TRBV7-6 and TRBJ1-1, with D tentatively TRBD1 (5 bases). Trimming shortened V by 1 base and J by 0 bases, and 12 bases separated the two germline ends. This CDR3 contains 16 residues. Germline V gives CDR1 SGHVS, CDR2 FNYEAQ. CDR3 region: CASSLGPGPLNTEAFF. CDR3 DNA sequence: TGTGCCAGCAGCTTAGGCCCGGGGCCCCTGAACACTGAAGCTTTCTTT.

This clonotype was recorded many times. The chain links TRBV3-1 to TRBJ2-4; 14 nucleotides align to TRBD2. V trimming: 4 bases; J trimming: 0 bases; junction bases outside the gene matches: 5. The CDR3 has 18 amino acids. The germline CDR1 and CDR2 sequences are LGHDT and YNNKEL (reference sequence). The CDR3 spells CASSLGLAGGRAKNIQYF. CDR3 bases: TGTGCCAGCAGCCTCGGACTAGCGGGAGGACGAGCCAAAAACATTCAGTACTTC.

This clonotype was counted many times. The chain uses TRBV28 and TRBJ2-4, with a tentative D call TRBD1 (6 bases). V lost 2 bases, J lost 3 bases, and 17 bases lay in between. CDR1 and CDR2 from the germline V gene are MDHEN and SYDVKM. This CDR3 has 17 residues. The CDR3 DNA follows: TGTGCCAGCAGTTTAGGTGTCCCCACAGGGTACAAAAACATTCAGTACTTC. Its translation is CASSLGVPTGYKNIQYF. Full variable domain (rest looked up from reference TRBV28 and TRBJ2-4): DVKVTQSSRYLVKRTGEKVFLECVQDMDHENMFWYRQDPGLGLRLIYFSYDVKMKEKGDIPEGYSVSREKKERFSLILESASTNQTSMYLCASSLGVPTGYKNIQYFGAGTRLSVL.

In its sample, this clonotype was seen a few times. The chain uses TRBV12-3 or TRBV12-4 and TRBJ1-2; a weak D match, TRBD1 (6 bases). This CDR3 spans 13 amino acids. The ends were cut back, 7 bases at V and 5 bases at J, with 14 bases in the middle. The CDR3 loop is CASKVQGRYGYTF. As DNA, the CDR3 is TGTGCCAGCAAAGTACAGGGCCGGTATGGCTACACCTTC.

This clonotype was recorded only once. The chain employs TRBV3-1 and TRBJ2-1, with TRBD1 matching 10 bases. Trimming at V came to 5 bases and at J to 6 bases, leaving 22 bases not matched to a gene. The CDR3 runs to 20 residues. CDR1 LGHDT and CDR2 YNNKEL come from the germline V gene (reference sequence). The CDR3 bases are TGTGCCAGCAGCTCTTCCGGGACAGGGGTTACCAGAGGGAGCATCAATGAGCAGTTCTTC. Translating it yields CASSSSGTGVTRGSINEQFF.

The chain is built from TRBV4-2 and TRBJ1-2; D gene ambiguous. V shed 6 bases and J shed 4 bases, with 21 bases lying between them. The CDR3 has 16 residues. Germline values: CDR1 LGHNA, CDR2 YNFKEQ. CDR3 DNA: TGTGCCAGCAGTGAAGCCCTCGTTCACACGCTCTATGGCTACACCTTC. Translating it yields CASSEALVHTLYGYTF.

This clonotype was observed a few times. J is TRBJ1-5 and V is TRBV20-1; TRBD1 matches 10 bases. Germline values: CDR1 DFQATT, CDR2 SNEGSKA (reference sequence). The CDR3 is made up of 13 amino acids. The J segment lost 7 bases and the V segment lost 4 bases, leaving 4 bases of the junction unmatched. Written as DNA, the CDR3 is TGCAGTGCTACGGGACAGGGGATCCAGCCCCAGCATTTT. It is translated as CSATGQGIQPQHF.

This clonotype has only a few counts. The J gene is TRBJ1-5, the V gene TRBV4-1; no clear D. The length of the CDR3 is 16 residues. Germline assignment: CDR1 MGHRA and CDR2 YSYEKL. V lost 1 base to trimming and J lost 0 bases, with 10 bases between them. The CDR3 nucleotides are TGCGCCAGCAGCCAAGCCCCGGGTGCTAGCAATCAGCCCCAGCATTTT. It specifies CASSQAPGASNQPQHF.

The chain is built from TRBV15 and TRBJ2-7, with a weak D call TRBD1 (6 bases). V dropped 0 bases and J dropped 2 bases, with 8 bases sitting between them. This CDR3 is built from 14 residues. CDR1 and CDR2 (germline): LNHNV, YYDKDF (reference sequence). As DNA, the CDR3 is TGTGCCACCAGCAGAGATCCAGGGGCCTACGAGCAGTACTTC. This gives the protein CATSRDPGAYEQYF.

This clonotype was counted at least ten times. The rearrangement uses TRBV5-1 and TRBJ2-7, with D hard to call. Looked up from germline, CDR1 is SGHRS and CDR2 is YFSETQ. Trimming pared 0 bases from V and 2 bases from J, leaving 6 bases between. CDR3 length: 13 residues. DNA for the CDR3: TGCGCCAGCAGCTTGGAGGCCCCCTACGAGCAGTACTTC. Residues: CASSLEAPYEQYF.

The chain has TRBV7-2 and TRBJ2-1, with 7 bases fitting TRBD1. This CDR3 region has 15 residues. The trim removed 5 bases at V and 3 bases at J, leaving 7 bases unmatched. The germline gives CDR1 SGHTA, CDR2 FQGNSA. This CDR3 is CASSTRDSDYNEQFF. The CDR3 coding sequence is TGTGCCAGCAGCACTCGGGACAGCGACTACAATGAGCAGTTCTTC.

The CDR3 DNA reads TGCGCCAGCAGCCCATCAGGGGACCACGGCTACACCTTC. This codes for CASSPSGDHGYTF. This rearrangement joins TRBV5-1 to TRBJ1-2, with D possibly being TRBD1 (6 bases). The V gene's germline CDR1 is SGHRS and CDR2 YFSETQ. The CDR3 spans 13 residues. V lost 4 bases and J lost 8, with 15 bases in between. Complete variable domain (other parts from reference TRBV5-1 and TRBJ1-2): KAGVTQTPRYLIKTRGQQVTLSCSPISGHRSVSWYQQTPGQGLQFLFEYFSETQRNKGNFPGRFSGRQFSNSRSEMNVSTLELGDSALYLCASSPSGDHGYTFGSGTRLTVV.

The rearrangement links TRBV9 to TRBJ2-1; D may be TRBD1 (6 bases). The germline V gene has CDR1 SGDLS and CDR2 YYNGEE. The CDR3 runs to 14 residues. Trimming stripped 0 bases from V and 12 bases from J, with 16 bases between. DNA for the CDR3: TGTGCCAGCAGCGTAGGATCCCAGGGGATCGGGCAGTTCTTC. This sequence encodes CASSVGSQGIGQFF.

Comments on this clonotype: One base away lies a much larger clone, so this may be a sequencing read error. The chain links TRBV10-3 to TRBJ1-6; D might be TRBD1 (6 bases). The CDR3 runs to 12 residues. The germline V and J ends were trimmed by 10 bases and 7 bases, with 11 bases remaining between them. In germline, CDR1 is ENHRY, CDR2 SYGVKD. The CDR3 protein is CATKGENSPLHF. The CDR3 coding sequence is TGTGCCACCAAGGGGGAGAATTCACCCCTCCACTTT.

This clonotype appeared a few times. The rearrangement joins TRBV20-1 to TRBJ2-1; possible D gene TRBD2, 5 bases. The J call may be faulty, since TRBJ2-7 better matches the DNA end. This CDR3 is 15 amino acids long. The germline CDR1 and CDR2 sequences are DFQATT and SNEGSKA (reference sequence). The chain's CDR3 is CSARALAVSYNEQYF. DNA of the CDR3: TGCAGTGCTAGAGCCCTAGCCGTCTCCTACAATGAGCAGTACTTC.

The chain couples TRBV5-1 to TRBJ2-7; D is unclear. Trimming removed 0 bases from V and 5 bases from J, with 15 bases in between. This CDR3 has 15 amino acids. The germline gives CDR1 SGHRS, CDR2 YFSETQ. CDR3 amino acids: CASSLAPARSDEQYF. The CDR3 bases are TGCGCCAGCAGCTTGGCCCCAGCTAGGTCCGACGAGCAGTACTTC.

The chain uses TRBV6-2 or TRBV6-3 and TRBJ2-3; weak D call: TRBD1 (8 bases). Germline V gene data show CDR1 as MNHEY and CDR2 as SVGEGT. CDR3 size: 14 residues. Trimming removed 5 bases at V and 4 bases at J, with 13 bases between. CDR3 sequence (DNA): TGTGCCAGCAGTACAGGGGGGGGGCCAGATACGCAGTATTTT. It is translated as CASSTGGGPDTQYF.

This clonotype turned up a few times. V is TRBV4-2 and J is TRBJ1-2; 8 bases map to TRBD1. Germline V lookup: CDR1 LGHNA, CDR2 YNFKEQ. The CDR3 extends over 17 amino acids. The J segment lost 6 bases and the V segment lost 0 bases, leaving 12 bases of the junction unmatched. The CDR3 DNA reads as TGTGCCAGCAGCCAAGATGAGACAGGGGAGCATATCGATGGCTACACCTTC. Its protein is CASSQDETGEHIDGYTF.

This clonotype was counted at least ten times. The chain links TRBV6-1 to TRBJ1-2; 9 bases align to TRBD1. Losses at the gene ends were 4 bases for V and 8 bases for J; bases not matched to a gene: 5. Germline lookup yields CDR1 MNHNS and CDR2 SASEGT. There are 13 residues in the CDR3. In nucleotides, the CDR3 is TGTGCCAGCAGTGCCCGGACAGGGGACGGCTACACCTTC. Protein: CASSARTGDGYTF.

The CDR3 DNA sequence: TGTGCCAGCCGATTCGCCCTAGCGGGAGTCCACAATGAGCAGTTCTTC. Translated: CASRFALAGVHNEQFF. The rearrangement links TRBV2 to TRBJ2-1; 10 bases are a match to TRBD2. The CDR3 contains 16 residues. J lost 5 bases, V lost 8 bases, and 12 bases had no gene match. Germline V gene sequence: CDR1 SNHLY, CDR2 FYNNEI.

V usage is TRBV28 and J usage is TRBJ2-1; 11 nucleotides match TRBD2. CDR3 length equals 17 residues. J lost 0 bases, V lost 6 bases, and 7 bases had no gene match. Germline loops: CDR1 MDHEN, CDR2 SYDVKM. The CDR3 protein is CASSRGTSGYSYNEQFF. The CDR3 coding sequence is TGTGCCAGCAGCAGAGGGACTAGCGGATACTCCTACAATGAGCAGTTCTTC. Combining the CDR3 with reference TRBV28 and TRBJ2-1 gives the whole variable domain DVKVTQSSRYLVKRTGEKVFLECVQDMDHENMFWYRQDPGLGLRLIYFSYDVKMKEKGDIPEGYSVSREKKERFSLILESASTNQTSMYLCASSRGTSGYSYNEQFFGPGTRLTVL.

This clonotype was counted many times. The chain joins TRBV7-9 to TRBJ2-1, with 8 bases fitting TRBD2. This CDR3 comprises 15 residues. Germline V lookup: CDR1 SEHNR, CDR2 FQNEAQ (reference sequence). With 4 bases clipped from V and 4 bases from J, the junction kept 6 bases outside the gene matches. CDR3 amino acids: CASSSRLAPYNEQFF. The CDR3 bases are TGTGCCAGCAGCTCTCGACTAGCGCCTTACAATGAGCAGTTCTTC. Full variable domain (remainder filled in from reference TRBV7-9 and TRBJ2-1): DTGVSQNPRHKITKRGQNVTFRCDPISEHNRLYWYRQTLGQGPEFLTYFQNEAQLEKSRLLSDRFSAERPKGSFSTLEIQRTEQGDSAMYLCASSSRLAPYNEQFFGPGTRLTVL.